This TCR beta chain derives from a study of T cells in Graves' hyperthyroidism and ophthalmopathy. Amplification targeted TCR beta CDR3 regions from RNA transcripts. During a first-round RT-PCR of the TCR CDR3, the HTBI primer set was used. TCRdb reprocessed the multiplex PCR reads with MiXCR, giving one entry per CDR3 protein. This table has 300,000 to 400,000 distinct CDR3 sequences, 18% appearing once. The J segment lost 1 base and the V segment lost 5 bases, leaving 4 bases of the junction unmatched. CDR1 and CDR2 from the germline V gene are SGHVS and FQNEAQ. This CDR3 is built from 14 residues. The receptor was derived from a woman aged 45 to 65 with Graves' hyperthyroidism. This chain links TRBV7-8 with TRBJ2-5; 7 nucleotides agree with TRBD1. What was sequenced was blood. In DNA, the CDR3 is TGTGCCAGCAGCACGGGACAGCCCCAAGAGACCCAGTACTTC. This gives the protein CASSTGQPQETQYF.